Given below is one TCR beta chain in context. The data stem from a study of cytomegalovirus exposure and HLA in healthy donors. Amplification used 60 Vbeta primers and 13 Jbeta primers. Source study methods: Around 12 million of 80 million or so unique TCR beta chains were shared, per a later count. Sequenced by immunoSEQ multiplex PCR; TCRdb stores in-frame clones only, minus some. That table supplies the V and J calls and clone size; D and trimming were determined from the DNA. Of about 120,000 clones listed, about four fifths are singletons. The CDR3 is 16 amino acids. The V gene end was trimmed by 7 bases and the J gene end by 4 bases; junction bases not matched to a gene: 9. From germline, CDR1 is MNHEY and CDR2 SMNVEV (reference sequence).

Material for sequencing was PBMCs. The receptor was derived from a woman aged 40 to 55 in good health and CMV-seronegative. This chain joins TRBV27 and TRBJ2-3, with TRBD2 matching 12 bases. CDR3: CASTLWASGGADTQYF. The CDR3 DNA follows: TGTGCCAGCACACTCTGGGCTAGCGGGGGGGCAGATACGCAGTATTTT.